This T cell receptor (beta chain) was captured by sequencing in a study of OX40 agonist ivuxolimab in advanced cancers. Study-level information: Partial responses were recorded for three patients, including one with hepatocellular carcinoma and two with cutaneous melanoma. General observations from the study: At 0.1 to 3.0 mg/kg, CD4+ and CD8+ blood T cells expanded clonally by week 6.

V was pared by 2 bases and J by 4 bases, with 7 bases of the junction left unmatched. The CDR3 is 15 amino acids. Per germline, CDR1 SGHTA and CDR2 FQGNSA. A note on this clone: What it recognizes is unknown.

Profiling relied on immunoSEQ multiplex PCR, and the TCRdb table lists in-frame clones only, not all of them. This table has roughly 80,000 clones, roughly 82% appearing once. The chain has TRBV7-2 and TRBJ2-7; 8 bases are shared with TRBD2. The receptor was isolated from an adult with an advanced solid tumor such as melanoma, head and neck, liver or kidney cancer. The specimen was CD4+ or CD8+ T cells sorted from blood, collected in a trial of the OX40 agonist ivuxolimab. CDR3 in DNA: TGTGCCAGCAGCTTAAAAGGGGCTAGCGGGTACGAGCAGTACTTC. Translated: CASSLKGASGYEQYF.